The 18 T cell receptor beta chains reported below all come from one sample, sequenced in a study of blood T cell repertoires in COVID-19. The protocol was immunoSEQ multiplex PCR, while the TCRdb copy is restricted to in-frame clones and leaves out a portion. Of 120,000 to 150,000 clones in the sample, around 85% are singletons; the top ten hold around 8%. Sample: peripheral blood. These TCRs come from an older woman with COVID-19, enrolled during active disease.

The gene calls are TRBV5-4 and TRBJ2-7; 8 nucleotides line up with TRBD1. Germline values: CDR1 SGHNT, CDR2 YYREEE (reference sequence). The CDR3 is made up of 13 amino acids. Trimming at V came to 4 bases and at J to 5 bases, leaving 5 bases not matched to a gene. The CDR3 reads CASSPRGLDEQYF. The CDR3, as DNA: TGTGCCAGCAGCCCCAGGGGGCTGGACGAGCAGTACTTC.

J is TRBJ1-3 and V is TRBV5-8; D is unclear. The length of the CDR3 is 15 residues. Germline CDR1 SGHTS, CDR2 YDEGEE. The V end was cut by 1 base, the J end by 0 bases, with 8 bases between. CDR3 amino acids: CASSLLSVSGNTIYF. The CDR3 nucleotides are TGTGCCAGCAGCTTGTTATCAGTCTCTGGAAACACCATATATTTT.

The V gene is TRBV5-1, the J gene TRBJ2-3; 13 bases match TRBD2. The CDR3 length is 16 residues. Germline V lookup: CDR1 SGHRS, CDR2 YFSETQ. V was clipped by 4 bases and J by 2 bases; unmatched bases: 4. CDR3 amino acids: CASSMTSGGITDTQYF. CDR3 coding DNA: TGCGCCAGCAGCATGACTAGCGGGGGGATCACAGATACGCAGTATTTT.

The rearrangement joins TRBV7-3 to TRBJ2-1, with TRBD2 matching 9 bases. This CDR3 comprises 16 residues. V lost 5 bases and J lost 10; bases outside the gene matches: 15. Germline V gene sequence: CDR1 SGHTA, CDR2 FQGTGA. The CDR3 region has the DNA TGTGCCAGCAGCCCGGGCGGGGGGGTCCTGATTCGGGAGCAGTTCTTC. Amino acids: CASSPGGGVLIREQFF.

The chain employs TRBV30 and TRBJ1-6; 8 nucleotides agree with TRBD1. The CDR3 contains 15 residues. The germline gives CDR1 GTSNPN, CDR2 SVGIG (reference sequence). The V gene end was trimmed by 4 bases and the J gene end by 4 bases; junction bases not matched to a gene: 6. CDR3 DNA sequence: TGTGCCTGGACTCCGGGACAGGTGTATAATTCACCCCTCCACTTT. It encodes CAWTPGQVYNSPLHF.

The chain combines TRBV15 with TRBJ1-1; D perhaps matches TRBD1 (5 bases). The germline gives CDR1 LNHNV, CDR2 YYDKDF (reference sequence). The CDR3 covers 15 residues. V gave up 3 bases and J gave up 1 base, with 12 bases separating them. The CDR3 reads CATSSRLGGNTEAFF. CDR3 DNA: TGTGCCACCAGCAGTAGGCTCGGGGGGAACACTGAAGCTTTCTTT.

The chain couples TRBV24-1 to TRBJ1-2; no reliable D call. Germline lookup yields CDR1 KGHDR and CDR2 SFDVKD. This CDR3 is 9 amino acids long. Deletions cut 9 bases from V and 9 bases from J, with 7 bases between. CDR3 DNA sequence: TGTGCCACCCGTTTATGCTACACCTTC. It is translated as CATRLCYTF.

The chain has TRBV10-1 and TRBJ1-2; D is ambiguous. The CDR3 runs 9 residues. Trimming left V 9 bases short and J 7 bases short, with 6 bases between. CDR1 and CDR2 from the germline V gene are WNHNN and SYGVQD (reference sequence). CDR3 amino acids: CARSLGYTF. The CDR3 nucleotides are TGCGCCAGGAGCCTTGGCTACACCTTC.

The gene calls are TRBV21-1 and TRBJ2-7; TRBD2, as called in the table, went unchecked against the DNA. TRBV21-1 is a recognized pseudogene. The CDR3 extends over 20 amino acids. This CDR3 is CASSNSPSGGDSVGLYEQYF. The CDR3 region has the DNA TGTGCCAGCAGCAATAGCCCTAGCGGGGGGGATTCGGTGGGACTCTACGAGCAGTACTTC.

V usage is TRBV4-2 and J usage is TRBJ2-1; TRBD2 might be the D (5 bases). V gave up 1 base and J gave up 4 bases, with 8 bases separating them. Germline CDR1 is LGHNA and CDR2 is YNFKEQ. CDR3 length: 14 residues. The DNA for the CDR3 is TGTGCCAGCAGCCAAGGTGAGGGATACAATGAGCAGTTCTTC. Translated, it gives CASSQGEGYNEQFF.

The rearrangement joins TRBV5-6 to TRBJ1-6; D is uncertain. CDR3 length: 15 amino acids. The germline V gene encodes CDR1 SGHDT and CDR2 YYEEEE. V lost 0 bases to trimming and J lost 3 bases, with 7 bases between them. The CDR3 reads CASSLGRIYNSPLHF. The CDR3, as DNA: TGTGCCAGCAGCTTGGGCAGGATCTATAATTCACCCCTCCACTTT.

This CDR3 is CASRLLGQETQYF. CDR3 coding DNA: TGTGCCAGCAGATTACTAGGGCAAGAGACCCAGTACTTC. The chain uses TRBV2 and TRBJ2-5, with D maybe TRBD2 (5 bases). This CDR3 region has 13 residues. Germline assignment: CDR1 SNHLY and CDR2 FYNNEI. Trimming left V 6 bases short and J 2 bases short, with 10 bases between.

The V and J genes are TRBV2 and TRBJ1-1, with D possibly matching TRBD1 (6 bases). Germline V gene sequence: CDR1 SNHLY, CDR2 FYNNEI. With 3 bases removed from V and 3 bases from J, the gap between germline ends came to 11 bases. The CDR3 consists of 14 residues. The CDR3 nucleotides read TGTGCCAGCAGTGATTTGTACAGGGACACTGAAGCTTTCTTT. It encodes CASSDLYRDTEAFF.

The genes are TRBV10-3 and TRBJ1-2; the D is unclear. Germline V lookup: CDR1 ENHRY, CDR2 SYGVKD. The CDR3 extends over 15 amino acids. V shed 4 bases and J shed 3 bases, with 15 bases lying between them. The CDR3 DNA reads as TGTGCCATCAGTGCCCCCCGTACTCAACACTATGGCTACACCTTC. Translated, it gives CAISAPRTQHYGYTF.

CDR3 loop: CAWSLRDRGRTEAFF. The CDR3 nucleotides are TGTGCCTGGAGTCTCCGGGACAGGGGAAGAACTGAAGCTTTCTTT. The genes are TRBV30 and TRBJ1-1; TRBD1 matches 10 bases. The CDR3 sequence is 15 residues long. J gave up 5 bases and V 2 bases, and 8 bases lay outside the gene matches. The germline V gene has CDR1 GTSNPN and CDR2 SVGIG (reference sequence). Complete variable domain (other parts from reference TRBV30 and TRBJ1-1): SQTIHQWPATLVQPVGSPLSLECTVEGTSNPNLYWYRQAAGRGLQLLFYSVGIGQISSEVPQNLSASRPQDRQFILSSKKLLLSDSGFYLCAWSLRDRGRTEAFFGQGTRLTVV.

The chain links TRBV7-2 to TRBJ2-3; unclear D gene. The CDR3 has 15 residues. Trimming stripped 1 base from V and 1 base from J, with 9 bases between. Per germline, CDR1 SGHTA and CDR2 FQGNSA. As DNA, the CDR3 is TGTGCCAGCAGCTTAGGAACTGTTCGCACAGATACGCAGTATTTT. Its protein product is CASSLGTVRTDTQYF.

The rearrangement joins TRBV10-2 to TRBJ2-7; 9 nucleotides align to TRBD1. The CDR3 length is 13 residues. Germline trimming cut 7 bases from V and 5 bases from J; bases unmatched to any gene: 6. Germline V CDR1 and CDR2: WSHSY, SAAADI. CDR3 amino acids: CASNRQGVDEQYF. In nucleotides, the CDR3 is TGCGCCAGCAACCGACAGGGGGTGGACGAGCAGTACTTC.

This chain links TRBV7-9 with TRBJ2-7; D is perhaps TRBD1 (6 bases). Germline loops: CDR1 SEHNR, CDR2 FQNEAQ (reference sequence). Trimming removed 4 bases at V and 0 bases at J, with 10 bases between. This CDR3 region has 14 residues. The DNA for the CDR3 is TGTGCCAGCAGCTCCAGGGGCGACTCCTACGAGCAGTACTTC. This sequence encodes CASSSRGDSYEQYF.